The clone carrying this TCR beta chain was detected ten times or more. Antigen specificity is unknown. Hyperthyroidism was newly diagnosed in patients aged 18 to 65 (duration under 2 months). Criteria for exclusion of patients were uncontrolled infection, other autoimmune disease, pregnancy or lactation. The germline gives CDR1 SGHTA, CDR2 FQGNSA. CDR3 size: 17 residues. Trimming removed 5 bases from V and 2 bases from J; junction bases left unmatched: 11. These data belong to a study of T cells in Graves' hyperthyroidism and ophthalmopathy. The overall study: Before treatment of any kind, peripheral blood was taken at initial diagnosis. Study observations and caveats: Appearing also in blood were most of the thyroid clonotypes expanded above 0.001.

Amplification of TCR beta CDR3 regions was performed using RNA transcripts as template. Researchers ran a first-round RT-PCR on the TCR CDR3 using the HTBI primer set. TCRdb reanalysed the multiplex PCR reads using MiXCR and keeps one entry per CDR3 protein. The sample shows fewer than 350,000 distinct CDR3 sequences, roughly an eighth of them seen only once. J is TRBJ2-1 and V is TRBV7-2; TRBD2 agrees at 8 bases. Sequencing was done on a sample of blood. The sequence was obtained from a woman in her forties with Graves' hyperthyroidism. For the CDR3, the DNA is TGTGCCAGCAGCCCGCAAGGCTCAGCGGGGGCCTACAATGAGCAGTTCTTC. Amino acids: CASSPQGSAGAYNEQFF.